This TCR beta chain derives from a study of CD8 T cells in ankylosing spondylitis. This clonotype was seen many times. One entry per CDR3 protein results from TCRdb running MiXCR on the 5' RACE reads. The table has about 240,000 distinct CDR3 sequences, 7.5% to 9% seen once. CDR3 length: 15 residues. Germline values: CDR1 SNHLY, CDR2 FYNNEI. Trimming shortened V by 8 bases and J by 4 bases, and 19 bases separated the two germline ends. This sequence originates from a male donor with ankylosing spondylitis or in good health (not recorded which). Sequenced input: blood, either unsorted or a sorted T cell fraction (not recorded which). This rearrangement joins TRBV2 to TRBJ2-3; TRBD1 is a possible D gene (6 bases). CDR3: CASAISTGYPDTQYF. The CDR3 coding sequence is TGTGCCAGCGCCATTTCTACAGGGTATCCAGATACGCAGTATTTT.